This T cell receptor (beta chain) was sequenced for a study of shared clonotypes between healthy human individuals. It was at deep level that the assay was run. Sequencing was performed with immunoSEQ multiplex PCR; in TCRdb, only in-frame clones are kept and a portion is missing. The profile shows more than 1 million clones, 75% to 80% of them singletons. CDR1 and CDR2 from the germline V gene are SGHVS and FQNEAQ. The length of the CDR3 is 17 residues. Losses at the gene ends were 1 base for V and 6 bases for J; bases not matched to a gene: 12. The sequence derives from a man younger than 35 in good health. Some clones in this sample may be carry-over from other donors' samples. The J gene is TRBJ2-3, the V gene TRBV7-8; 8 nucleotides match TRBD2. The sample comprised memory CD4+ T cells from PBMCs. The subset here: CD45RA-negative fraction. The CDR3 nucleotides are TGTGCCAGCAGCTTAGGGAGACTAGCGACGGACGGGGATACGCAGTATTTT. It translates to CASSLGRLATDGDTQYF.